Below are 21 T cell receptor beta chains sequenced from a single sample in a study of Graves' ophthalmopathy and Graves' hyperthyroidism. The study amplified TCR beta CDR3 regions using RNA transcripts. The workflow started with a first-round RT-PCR run with HTBI primers and then moved on to a second-round multiplex PCR. TCRdb ran MiXCR on the multiplex PCR reads and lists one entry per CDR3 protein. The sample has about 240,000 distinct CDR3 sequences; around 45% are singletons. Sequenced material: peripheral blood. The receptors stem from an adult man with Graves' ophthalmopathy.

The genes are TRBV7-9 and TRBJ1-1, with no clear D. V lost 2 bases and J 0 bases, leaving 4 bases between the germline ends. The CDR3 runs to 13 residues. Germline loops: CDR1 SEHNR, CDR2 FQNEAQ (reference sequence). The DNA of the CDR3 is TGTGCCAGCAGCTTACCGGTGAACACTGAAGCTTTCTTT. Its translation: CASSLPVNTEAFF.

The chain is built from TRBV12-3 or TRBV12-4 and TRBJ1-3; D remains ambiguous. Trimming took 5 bases from V and 3 from J, leaving 11 bases between them. The CDR3 length is 14 residues. DNA for the CDR3: TGTGCCAGCAGTAATCGGGCAGATGGAAACACCATATATTTT. It translates to CASSNRADGNTIYF.

The chain recombines TRBV7-3 with TRBJ2-2; no clear D. This CDR3 spans 14 amino acids. The germline V and J ends were trimmed by 5 bases and 7 bases, with 14 bases remaining between them. CDR1 and CDR2 from the germline V gene are SGHTA and FQGTGA. CDR3 protein: CASSPDLRSGELFF. CDR3 coding DNA: TGTGCCAGCAGCCCGGACCTCCGGAGCGGGGAGCTGTTTTTT.

The DNA for the CDR3 is TGTGCCAGCAGTGAAGCGGGTCAGGGGCGTTATGGCTACACCTTC. It encodes CASSEAGQGRYGYTF. The chain recombines TRBV7-3 with TRBJ1-2, with D possibly matching TRBD1 (6 bases). V gave up 6 bases and J gave up 5 bases, with 19 bases separating them. This CDR3 is built from 15 residues. In germline, CDR1 is SGHTA, CDR2 FQGTGA.

Many counts were recorded for this clonotype. The rearrangement links TRBV5-8 to TRBJ1-2; no definite D call. The CDR3 has 13 residues. The germline gives CDR1 SGHTS, CDR2 YDEGEE. The V end lost 1 base, the J end lost 3 bases, and 7 bases lay between the germline ends. The CDR3 sequence: CASSLRQDYGYTF. The CDR3 nucleotides are TGTGCCAGCAGCTTGCGTCAGGACTATGGCTACACCTTC.

V gene TRBV20-1 combines with J gene TRBJ1-6; tentative D call: TRBD1 (6 bases). From germline, CDR1 is DFQATT and CDR2 SNEGSKA (reference sequence). Trimming took off 2 bases at V and 8 bases at J, with 10 bases between the two ends. The CDR3 has 13 amino acids. CDR3 amino acids: CSARYRADSPLHF. The CDR3 region has the DNA TGCAGTGCTAGATACAGGGCGGATTCACCCCTCCACTTT.

The V and J genes are TRBV20-1 and TRBJ2-7; 8 positions agree with TRBD2. The J call could be wrong; TRBJ2-5 is a better fit for the DNA end. The V gene's germline CDR1 is DFQATT and CDR2 SNEGSKA (reference sequence). The CDR3 covers 14 residues. CDR3 sequence (DNA): TGCAGTGCTAGCGGGGGGGCCTCTGTTGAGACCCAGTACTTC. Amino acids: CSASGGASVETQYF.

The V gene is TRBV5-4, the J gene TRBJ2-3; D gene unclear. Germline CDR1 and CDR2: SGHNT and YYREEE (reference sequence). This CDR3 spans 13 amino acids. V shed 1 base and J shed 3 bases, with 6 bases lying between them. The CDR3 bases are TGTGCCAGCAGCTTGAGAACTACAGATACGCAGTATTTT. Translating it yields CASSLRTTDTQYF.

The chain uses TRBV6-5 and TRBJ1-6; D remains ambiguous. Trimming took off 0 bases at V and 8 bases at J, with 8 bases between the two ends. CDR1 MNHEY and CDR2 SVGAGI come from the germline V gene. This CDR3 region has 14 residues. The CDR3 reads CASSYSFEDSPLHF. The CDR3 DNA reads as TGTGCCAGCAGTTACTCGTTCGAGGATTCACCCCTCCACTTT.

The V gene is TRBV6-5, the J gene TRBJ1-6; D is perhaps TRBD1 (6 bases). Germline CDR1 MNHEY, CDR2 SVGAGI. The ends were cut back, 0 bases at V and 9 bases at J, with 12 bases in the middle. The CDR3 spans 15 residues. CDR3 sequence: CASSYSNRVSSPLHF. The CDR3, as DNA: TGTGCCAGCAGTTACTCGAACAGGGTCTCTTCACCCCTCCACTTT.

This chain links TRBV20-1 with TRBJ2-5; 8 nucleotides align to TRBD1. V was pared by 0 bases and J by 3 bases, with 9 bases of the junction left unmatched. The CDR3 extends over 16 amino acids. Germline CDR1 DFQATT, CDR2 SNEGSKA (reference sequence). The CDR3 is CSARDLVDRAKETQYF. The DNA of the CDR3 is TGCAGTGCTAGAGATCTAGTGGACAGGGCTAAAGAGACCCAGTACTTC.

In this sample, this clonotype turned up a few times. The CDR3 DNA sequence: TGTGCCAGCAGCCTACAGGGGGGTAGCTATGGCTACACCTTC. Encoded protein: CASSLQGGSYGYTF. The chain has TRBV5-6 and TRBJ1-2; TRBD1 agrees at 8 bases. The CDR3 consists of 14 residues. Germline V lookup: CDR1 SGHDT, CDR2 YYEEEE. The trim removed 4 bases at V and 4 bases at J, leaving 6 bases unmatched. Drawing the rest from reference TRBV5-6 and TRBJ1-2, the complete variable domain is DAGVTQSPTHLIKTRGQQVTLRCSPKSGHDTVSWYQQALGQGPQFIFQYYEEEERQRGNFPDRFSGHQFPNYSSELNVNALLLGDSALYLCASSLQGGSYGYTFGSGTRLTVV.

The chain carries TRBV9 and TRBJ1-3, with 7 bases fitting TRBD1. V shed 5 bases, J shed 3 bases, and the junction held 5 bases outside the gene matches. CDR1 is SGDLS, CDR2 YYNGEE, per germline. The CDR3 is 14 amino acids. This CDR3 reads CASRPGGSGNTIYF. CDR3 nucleotide sequence: TGTGCCAGCAGACCAGGGGGAAGTGGAAACACCATATATTTT.

The table lists this clonotype with a few counts. V is TRBV4-1 and J is TRBJ1-3; no definite D call. Germline V lookup: CDR1 MGHRA, CDR2 YSYEKL. The CDR3 loop spans 15 amino acids. Trimming took off 1 base at V and 7 bases at J, with 14 bases between the two ends. The CDR3 reads CASSQVTAGANTIYF. In DNA, the CDR3 is TGCGCCAGCAGCCAAGTCACCGCAGGTGCCAACACCATATATTTT.

The chain combines TRBV5-1 with TRBJ1-2; D is uncertain. Germline CDR1 reads SGHRS; CDR2 reads YFSETQ. The CDR3 runs to 13 residues. Trimming pared 4 bases from V and 7 bases from J, leaving 14 bases between. CDR3 coding DNA: TGCGCCAGCAGCCTGTCGGGAGACGGTGGCTACACCTTC. It translates to CASSLSGDGGYTF.

The sample holds a few counts of this clonotype. The J gene is TRBJ2-7, the V gene TRBV7-2; D is undetermined. The CDR3 spans 14 residues. Germline V gives CDR1 SGHTA, CDR2 FQGNSA. The ends were cut back, 4 bases at V and 2 bases at J, with 12 bases in the middle. The CDR3 here is CASSSDMVPYEQYF. The CDR3 coding sequence is TGTGCCAGCAGCTCGGATATGGTTCCCTACGAGCAGTACTTC.

The rearrangement joins TRBV6-1 to TRBJ1-1; D gene unclear. This CDR3 is built from 12 residues. Trimming took off 5 bases at V and 0 bases at J, with 4 bases between the two ends. Germline lookup yields CDR1 MNHNS and CDR2 SASEGT. The CDR3 here is CASSSMNTEAFF. DNA of the CDR3: TGTGCCAGCAGTTCAATGAACACTGAAGCTTTCTTT.

The chain joins TRBV28 to TRBJ1-5; no reliable D call. Germline values: CDR1 MDHEN, CDR2 SYDVKM. The CDR3 has 14 amino acids. V was trimmed by 2 bases and J by 5 bases, leaving 10 bases between them. The CDR3 loop reads CASSLVGYHQPQHF. For the CDR3, the DNA is TGTGCCAGCAGTTTAGTGGGGTACCATCAGCCCCAGCATTTT. Combining the CDR3 with reference TRBV28 and TRBJ1-5 gives the whole variable domain DVKVTQSSRYLVKRTGEKVFLECVQDMDHENMFWYRQDPGLGLRLIYFSYDVKMKEKGDIPEGYSVSREKKERFSLILESASTNQTSMYLCASSLVGYHQPQHFGDGTRLSIL.

This chain links TRBV25-1 with TRBJ2-5; D not certain. V gave up 1 base and J gave up 9 bases, with 6 bases separating them. The CDR3 consists of 11 residues. Germline CDR1 is MGHDK and CDR2 is SYGVNS. The CDR3 nucleotides are TGTGCCAGCAGTGAATCTCTGGCCCAGTACTTC. Protein sequence: CASSESLAQYF.

In this sample, this clonotype turned up a few times. The chain carries TRBV7-2 and TRBJ1-1; TRBD1 agrees at 7 bases. J was trimmed by 1 base and V by 4 bases; bases with no gene match: 6. CDR3 length: 15 residues. CDR1 is SGHTA and CDR2 is FQGNSA in the germline V gene. The CDR3 loop is CASSSLTGANTEAFF. The CDR3 nucleotides read TGTGCCAGCAGCTCCTTAACAGGGGCGAACACTGAAGCTTTCTTT.

As DNA, the CDR3 is TGTGCCAGCAGCGCACAGGGATCCCATTCACCCCTCCACTTT. Translation gives CASSAQGSHSPLHF. This sequence joins TRBV7-9 and TRBJ1-6, with D possibly TRBD1 on 6 matching bases. CDR1 is SEHNR, CDR2 FQNEAQ, per germline (reference sequence). The ends were cut back, 5 bases at V and 8 bases at J, with 13 bases in the middle. The CDR3 totals 14 residues.